The clone carrying this TCR beta chain was counted a few times. Its antigen is unknown. TCRdb processed the 5' RACE reads anew with MiXCR; each CDR3 protein has one entry. Of over 350,000 distinct CDR3 sequences listed, 24% are singletons. V lost 1 base and J lost 6, with 7 bases in between. CDR3 length: 13 amino acids. Germline V gives CDR1 LGHDT, CDR2 YNNKEL (reference sequence). This specimen comes from a study of T-cell memory formation after mild COVID-19. Study findings and constraints: Pre-infection memory contained some responding clones, which suggested that cross-reactive memory had joined.

Material for sequencing was PBMCs or a T cell subset sorted from them (not recorded which). The origin of this receptor is an adult woman who had mild COVID-19 (a few samples of this study predate the infection). Cell type and time point are not known. The gene calls are TRBV3-1 and TRBJ2-4, with D perhaps matching TRBD1 (5 bases). CDR3: CASSQVRGNIQYF. In DNA, the CDR3 is TGTGCCAGCAGCCAAGTAAGGGGAAACATTCAGTACTTC.